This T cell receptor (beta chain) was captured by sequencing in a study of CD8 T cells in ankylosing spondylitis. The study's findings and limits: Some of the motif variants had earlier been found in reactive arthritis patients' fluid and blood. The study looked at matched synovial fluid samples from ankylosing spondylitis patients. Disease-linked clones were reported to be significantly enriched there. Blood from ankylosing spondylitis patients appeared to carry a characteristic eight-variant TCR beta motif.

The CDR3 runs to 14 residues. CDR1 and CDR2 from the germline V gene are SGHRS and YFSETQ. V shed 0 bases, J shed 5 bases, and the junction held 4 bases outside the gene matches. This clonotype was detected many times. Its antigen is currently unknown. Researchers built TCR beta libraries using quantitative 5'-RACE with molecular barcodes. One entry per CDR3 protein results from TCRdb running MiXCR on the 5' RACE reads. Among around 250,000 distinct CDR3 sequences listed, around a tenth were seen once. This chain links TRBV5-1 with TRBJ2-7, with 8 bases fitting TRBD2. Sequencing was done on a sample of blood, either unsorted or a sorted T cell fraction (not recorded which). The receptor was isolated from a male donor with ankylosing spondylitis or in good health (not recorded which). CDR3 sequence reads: CASSLGAGGDEQYF. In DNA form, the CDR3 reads TGCGCCAGCAGCTTGGGTGCCGGGGGGGACGAGCAGTACTTC.